These 29 T cell receptor beta chains share one sample of origin, sequenced in a study of T-cell reconstitution after alpha-beta-depleted transplantation in children. The library targeted TCRbeta and was prepared with unique molecular identifiers. TCRdb redid the calling of the PCR reads with MiXCR, one entry per CDR3 protein. The sample lists hundreds of thousands of distinct CDR3 sequences, around 13% occurring once. The source material was PBMCs, sampled before TCRalphabeta/CD19-depleted stem cell transplant. The receptors come from a girl aged 2-10 years with congenital amegakaryocytic thrombocytopenia, due to receive a stem cell transplant.

CDR3: CASSHSPGTSDNEQFF. Written as DNA, the CDR3 is TGCGCCAGCAGCCATTCCCCCGGGACTAGTGACAATGAGCAGTTCTTC. The chain couples TRBV5-1 to TRBJ2-1, with TRBD2 matching over 8 bases. Germline CDR1 reads SGHRS; CDR2 reads YFSETQ. The CDR3 has 16 amino acids. The V gene end was trimmed by 4 bases and the J gene end by 5 bases; junction bases not matched to a gene: 11.

This clonotype was seen ten or more times. The rearrangement uses TRBV29-1 and TRBJ2-3, with D possibly called TRBD1 or TRBD2 (6 bases each). CDR3 length: 11 residues. Germline-derived CDR1 and CDR2 are SQVTM and ANQGSEA. The CDR3 region is CTGGVTDTQYF. CDR3 nucleotide sequence: TGCACCGGGGGCGTCACAGATACGCAGTATTTT.

This clonotype showed up many times. This chain connects TRBV24-1 to TRBJ2-3, with TRBD2 as a possible D gene (5 bases). This CDR3 comprises 15 residues. Between the trimmed V and J ends, which lost 1 base and 4 bases, there was a span of 11 bases. Germline assignment: CDR1 KGHDR and CDR2 SFDVKD. The CDR3 region has the DNA TGTGCCACCAGTGATTTCTCGGGGAGACCAGATACGCAGTATTTT. It specifies CATSDFSGRPDTQYF.

J is TRBJ2-1 and V is TRBV30, with a possible D match to TRBD2 (6 bases). The CDR3 is 15 amino acids. V lost 0 bases and J 6 bases, leaving 15 bases between the germline ends. CDR1 GTSNPN and CDR2 SVGIG come from the germline V gene (reference sequence). This CDR3 reads CAWSVRAGPRNEQFF. The CDR3 region has the DNA TGTGCCTGGAGTGTACGGGCGGGACCCCGCAATGAGCAGTTCTTC.

The gene calls are TRBV1 and TRBJ2-1; whether TRBD2, the table's D call, matches the DNA was not checked. TRBV1 counts as a pseudogene. The CDR3 extends over 15 amino acids. CDR3 DNA: TGCACCAGCGGGGAAAGGACTAGCGGGAGGCATGAGCAGTTCTTC. Its translation: CTSGERTSGRHEQFF.

In regard to this clonotype: A much larger clone differs from this one at a single base, so this may be a read error. This rearrangement joins TRBV20-1 to TRBJ2-3; 7 nucleotides match TRBD2. The CDR3 is 13 residues long. The germline V gene encodes CDR1 DFQATT and CDR2 SNEGSKA (reference sequence). With V trimmed by 7 bases and J by 2 bases, 6 bases remained unmatched. CDR3 protein: CSVPGGATDTQYF. The CDR3 nucleotides read TGCAGTGTCCCGGGAGGAGCCACAGATACGCAGTATTTT.

This clonotype was seen more than once but under ten times. The chain links TRBV29-1 to TRBJ2-7, with TRBD2 matching over 7 bases. V was pared by 4 bases and J by 4 bases, with 13 bases of the junction left unmatched. The germline CDR1 and CDR2 sequences are SQVTM and ANQGSEA. The CDR3 totals 15 residues. The CDR3 DNA follows: TGCAGCGTTGGCAGTCTGATCTGGGGAGGGTACGAGCAGTACTTC. Translating gives CSVGSLIWGGYEQYF.

With regard to this clonotype: This could be a read error, since a much larger clone is one nucleotide away. The CDR3 DNA is TGTGCCATCATCCGCGGCAGCTCCTACGAGCAGTACTTC. Its translation is CAIIRGSSYEQYF. The chain uses TRBV10-3 and TRBJ2-7, with no clear D. V was shortened by 7 bases and J by 0 bases, with 10 bases between the two germline ends. This CDR3 region has 13 residues. Per the germline V gene, CDR1 is ENHRY and CDR2 is SYGVKD.

This clonotype appeared many times. The rearrangement joins TRBV20-1 to TRBJ2-3; D possibly matches TRBD1 or TRBD2 (7 bases each). Deletions cut 5 bases from V and 8 bases from J, with 20 bases between. The germline gives CDR1 DFQATT, CDR2 SNEGSKA (reference sequence). The CDR3 loop spans 14 amino acids. This CDR3 reads CSAPGGTAQATQYF. The DNA of the CDR3 is TGCAGTGCTCCCGGGGGGACAGCTCAAGCTACGCAGTATTTT.

V and J are TRBV12-3 or TRBV12-4 and TRBJ1-1; 8 bases fit TRBD1. The junction had 5 bases not matched to a gene; V was cut back by 5 bases and J by 6 bases. This CDR3 comprises 13 residues. The CDR3 nucleotides read TGTGCCAGCAGTCTTGGACAGGGACCTGAAGCTTTCTTT. Encoded protein: CASSLGQGPEAFF.

This clonotype was seen many times. The chain joins TRBV7-8 to TRBJ2-2; no clear D. Trimming took off 5 bases at V and 9 bases at J, with 13 bases between the two ends. The germline V gene has CDR1 SGHVS and CDR2 FQNEAQ. The CDR3 is 13 amino acids. This CDR3 reads CASSDRTSRELFF. DNA for the CDR3: TGTGCCAGCAGCGACCGTACGAGCAGGGAGCTGTTTTTT.

Many counts were recorded for this clonotype. The chain uses TRBV7-2 and TRBJ2-1; D perhaps matches TRBD2 (5 bases). With 3 bases removed from V and 4 bases from J, the gap between germline ends came to 10 bases. Germline CDR1 reads SGHTA; CDR2 reads FQGNSA. CDR3 length: 14 residues. CDR3 loop: CASSFWGVYNEQFF. The CDR3, as DNA: TGTGCCAGCAGCTTTTGGGGAGTATACAATGAGCAGTTCTTC.

This clonotype came up many times. The V and J genes are TRBV29-1 and TRBJ2-7, with a weak D call TRBD2 (6 bases). This CDR3 has 12 amino acids. Per germline, CDR1 SQVTM and CDR2 ANQGSEA. The CDR3 DNA reads as TGCAGTGTTTCCGGGGGAAACTACGAGCAGTACTTC. It is translated as CSVSGGNYEQYF.

This clonotype was seen once. The rearrangement uses TRBV5-6 and TRBJ2-5; D unresolved. The germline V gene has CDR1 SGHDT and CDR2 YYEEEE. The CDR3 is 16 residues long. The V end was cut by 4 bases, the J end by 0 bases, with 16 bases between. Here the CDR3 reads CASSPMYRSDQETQYF. The CDR3 nucleotides read TGTGCCAGCAGCCCGATGTATCGAAGCGACCAAGAGACCCAGTACTTC.

This clonotype was counted ten times or more. This chain connects TRBV20-1 to TRBJ1-2, with no clear D. From germline, CDR1 is DFQATT and CDR2 SNEGSKA (reference sequence). V shed 0 bases and J shed 3 bases, with 11 bases lying between them. This CDR3 is built from 14 residues. The CDR3 sequence: CSARDPLQDYGYTF. The CDR3 coding sequence is TGCAGTGCTAGAGACCCTCTCCAGGACTATGGCTACACCTTC.

This clonotype was picked up many times. The V and J genes are TRBV10-3 and TRBJ2-1, with D hard to call. The length of the CDR3 is 13 residues. V lost 2 bases and J lost 7, with 9 bases in between. CDR1 ENHRY and CDR2 SYGVKD come from the germline V gene. In DNA, the CDR3 is TGTGCCATCAGTGAGGGTCCTCGGAATGAGCAGTTCTTC. Its protein product is CAISEGPRNEQFF.

The chain is built from TRBV20-1 and TRBJ1-5; D is uncertain. Trimming shortened V by 6 bases and J by 7 bases, and 16 bases separated the two germline ends. The CDR3 spans 13 residues. Germline V lookup: CDR1 DFQATT, CDR2 SNEGSKA (reference sequence). Here the CDR3 DNA reads TGCAGTGCCCCACGGGAGGGCGGACAGCCCCAGCATTTT. It specifies CSAPREGGQPQHF.

A remark on this clonotype: A much bigger clone sits one base away, suggesting this may be a read error. The V and J genes are TRBV5-1 and TRBJ1-2, with 7 bases lining up with TRBD1. The germline V gene encodes CDR1 SGHRS and CDR2 YFSETQ. The CDR3 runs 15 residues. CDR3 bases: TGCGCCAGCAGGCGGACGGGACAGAACAACTGTGGCTACACCTTC. It specifies CASRRTGQNNCGYTF.

V and J are TRBV6-1 and TRBJ1-1; D is unresolved. Per germline, CDR1 MNHNS and CDR2 SASEGT. Trimming shortened V by 2 bases and J by 2 bases, and 9 bases separated the two germline ends. The CDR3 covers 14 residues. Here the CDR3 DNA reads TGTGCCAGCAGTGAACCAGTTATTAACACTGAAGCTTTCTTT. The encoded protein is CASSEPVINTEAFF.

This clonotype has a handful of counts. The chain uses TRBV7-9 and TRBJ2-6, with D unresolved. Germline V gene lookup returns CDR1 SEHNR and CDR2 FQNEAQ (reference sequence). The CDR3 is made up of 13 amino acids. The V end was cut by 3 bases, the J end by 12 bases, with 12 bases between. In DNA, the CDR3 is TGTGCCAGCAGCTTTGGGCAGACGTCCGTCCTGACTTTC. Residues: CASSFGQTSVLTF. The variable domain in full, completed from reference TRBV7-9 and TRBJ2-6, reads DTGVSQNPRHKITKRGQNVTFRCDPISEHNRLYWYRQTLGQGPEFLTYFQNEAQLEKSRLLSDRFSAERPKGSFSTLEIQRTEQGDSAMYLCASSFGQTSVLTFGAGSRLTVL.

This clonotype was counted between two and nine times. This sequence joins TRBV5-1 and TRBJ2-1; 10 bases match TRBD2. The J segment lost 8 bases and the V segment lost 0 bases, leaving 2 bases of the junction unmatched. CDR3 length equals 14 residues. The germline V gene has CDR1 SGHRS and CDR2 YFSETQ. This chain's CDR3 is CASSLASGRYEQFF. CDR3 in DNA: TGCGCCAGCAGCTTGGCTAGCGGGAGATATGAGCAGTTCTTC.

This clonotype was counted ten times or more. V and J are TRBV4-1 and TRBJ2-7; a possible D gene is TRBD1 (5 bases). The CDR3 loop spans 16 amino acids. Trimming pared 3 bases from V and 3 bases from J, leaving 18 bases between. The germline CDR1 and CDR2 sequences are MGHRA and YSYEKL. The CDR3 sequence is CASSHVDNWVFYEQYF. CDR3 bases: TGCGCCAGCAGCCACGTGGACAACTGGGTCTTCTACGAGCAGTACTTC.

This clonotype has more than one count but fewer than ten. The V call is TRBV5-1, the J call TRBJ1-1, with D possibly being TRBD1 (5 bases). The germline gives CDR1 SGHRS, CDR2 YFSETQ. CDR3 length: 12 residues. Trimming removed 4 bases at V and 7 bases at J, with 11 bases between. The CDR3 nucleotides read TGCGCCAGCAGCGATACAGGACTTGAAGCTTTCTTT. It yields the protein CASSDTGLEAFF.

The chain carries TRBV7-8 and TRBJ2-2; D perhaps matches TRBD1 (6 bases). CDR1 and CDR2 (germline): SGHVS, FQNEAQ. This CDR3 has 17 residues. V shed 5 bases and J shed 3 bases, with 19 bases lying between them. The CDR3 sequence: CASSPTQTGLDTGELFF. CDR3 sequence (DNA): TGTGCCAGCAGCCCAACTCAGACAGGATTGGACACCGGGGAGCTGTTTTTT.

This chain connects TRBV6-2 or TRBV6-3 to TRBJ2-5; a weak D match, TRBD1 (6 bases). The germline V gene has CDR1 MNHEY and CDR2 SVGEGT. Trimming took 5 bases from V and 6 from J, leaving 16 bases between them. The CDR3 has 14 amino acids. The CDR3 sequence: CASSRPGGTQTQYF. The CDR3 nucleotides read TGTGCCAGCAGTCGACCTGGTGGGACACAGACCCAGTACTTC.

This clonotype was detected only a few times. CDR3 sequence reads: CSARAPGDGDTQYF. CDR3 nucleotide sequence: TGCAGTGCTAGAGCTCCGGGAGACGGAGATACGCAGTATTTT. The genes are TRBV20-1 and TRBJ2-3, with a weak D call TRBD2 (6 bases). CDR1 and CDR2 from the germline V gene are DFQATT and SNEGSKA (reference sequence). Between the trimmed V and J ends, which lost 1 base and 5 bases, there was a span of 13 bases. This CDR3 contains 14 residues.

V is TRBV12-3 or TRBV12-4 and J is TRBJ2-7; D might be TRBD1 (6 bases). Trimming removed 5 bases at V and 3 bases at J, with 14 bases between. The CDR3 sequence is 14 residues long. In DNA form, the CDR3 reads TGTGCCAGCAGTACAGGGACGCAGATCTACGAGCAGTACTTC. This sequence encodes CASSTGTQIYEQYF.

At least ten counts were recorded for this clonotype. The chain is built from TRBV20-1 and TRBJ1-3; the match to TRBD1 covers 9 bases. With V trimmed by 4 bases and J by 8 bases, 6 bases remained unmatched. CDR3 size: 13 residues. Per germline, CDR1 DFQATT and CDR2 SNEGSKA (reference sequence). In DNA, the CDR3 is TGCAGTGCTATAGACAGGGGGAGGGACACCATATATTTT. Translating gives CSAIDRGRDTIYF.

Ten or more counts support this clonotype. The genes are TRBV6-7 and TRBJ2-7, with D perhaps given as TRBD1 or TRBD2 (5 bases each). TRBV6-7 is an ORF; its function is uncertain. V was trimmed by 6 bases and J by 6 bases, leaving 24 bases between them. The CDR3 contains 16 residues. In nucleotides, the CDR3 is TGTGCCAGCAGCCACCACTGGACTCCCCGGGGCCTCGAGCAGTACTTC. This encodes CASSHHWTPRGLEQYF.